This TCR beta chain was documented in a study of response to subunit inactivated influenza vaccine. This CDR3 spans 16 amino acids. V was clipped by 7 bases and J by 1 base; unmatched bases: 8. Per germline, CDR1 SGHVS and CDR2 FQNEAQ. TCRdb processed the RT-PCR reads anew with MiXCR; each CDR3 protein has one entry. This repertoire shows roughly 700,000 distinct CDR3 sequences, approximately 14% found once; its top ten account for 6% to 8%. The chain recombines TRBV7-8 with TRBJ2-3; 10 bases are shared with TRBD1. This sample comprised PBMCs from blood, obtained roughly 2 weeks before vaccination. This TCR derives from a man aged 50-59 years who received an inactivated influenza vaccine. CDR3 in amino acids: CASTIGQGVRTDTQYF. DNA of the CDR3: TGTGCCAGCACCATAGGACAGGGGGTCCGCACAGATACGCAGTATTTT.